The clone carrying this T cell receptor (beta chain) was seen a single time. This entry comes from a study of blood T cell repertoires in COVID-19. The assay was immunoSEQ multiplex PCR, and TCRdb's table has in-frame clones only and misses some. Among a few hundred thousand clones listed, 65% to 90% were seen once. Germline values: CDR1 SGDLS, CDR2 YYNGEE. The V end was cut by 3 bases, the J end by 10 bases, with 15 bases between. This CDR3 is built from 13 residues. The sample was PBMCs or T cells enriched from blood (not recorded which). The sequence derives from a woman aged 40 to 50 with acute COVID-19. The chain joins TRBV9 to TRBJ2-3; tentatively, D is TRBD2 (5 bases). This CDR3 reads CASSAGLLGAQYF. CDR3 DNA sequence: TGTGCCAGCAGCGCCGGACTCCTTGGGGCGCAGTATTTT. Variable domain in full (rest from reference TRBV9 and TRBJ2-3): DSGVTQTPKHLITATGQRVTLRCSPRSGDLSVYWYQQSLDQGLQFLIQYYNGEERAKGNILERFSAQQFPDLHSELNLSSLELGDSALYFCASSAGLLGAQYFGPGTRLTVL.